The sequence of this TCR beta chain was determined in a study of T cell responses to AZD1222 COVID-19 vaccine. Study-level results: Just 6 or 7 people given AZD1222 tested seropositive at baseline.

As to this clone: Its antigen is unknown.

Generated by immunoSEQ multiplex PCR, the TCRdb table keeps only in-frame clones and is missing some. The table shows roughly 150,000 clones, with approximately 93% occurring only once. Trimming removed 5 bases from V and 5 bases from J, with 21 bases in between. The germline CDR1 and CDR2 sequences are MNHEY and SVGEGT. The CDR3 has 17 residues. The receptor's source is an adult who received the AZD1222 COVID-19 vaccine. The input for sequencing was peripheral blood, taken 28 days after the second AZD1222 dose. V gene TRBV6-2 or TRBV6-3 combines with J gene TRBJ1-4; D unclear. The CDR3 bases are TGTGCCAGCAGTCCCCGATTCCGTCTAGGGTGGAATGAAAAACTGTTTTTT. The encoded protein is CASSPRFRLGWNEKLFF.